This is a list of T cell receptor beta chains from one sample in a study of T cell changes during pregnancy in multiple sclerosis. This table comes from immunoSEQ multiplex PCR, and its TCRdb copy is limited to in-frame clones, with some not included. There are around 77,000 clones in the sample; 91% occur only once, and about 0.75% lies in the top ten. The sample here was peripheral blood, taken in the third trimester of pregnancy. Every receptor here comes from a female donor in good health, enrolled as a control in a pregnancy study. Each CDR3 is given with its conserved first and last residue. A D gene is named only where the DNA matches it firmly. The size entry is marked missing in some rows and otherwise reads once, few, many or a size class.

CDR3nt | CDR3aa | d_gene | v_gene | abundance | j_gene
TGTGCCAGCAGTAAGGGACAGACCTACGAGCAGTACTTC | CASSKGQTYEQYF | TRBD1 | TRBV27 | once | TRBJ2-7
TGTGCCAGCAGGTACCGGGACAGGGGTAAAAACACTGAAGCTTTCTTT | CASRYRDRGKNTEAFF | TRBD1 | TRBV6-5 | - | TRBJ1-1
TGTGCCAGCAGTTTATCACTAGCGGGAGCCGGTGAGCAGTTCTTC | CASSLSLAGAGEQFF | TRBD2 | TRBV27 | - | TRBJ2-1
TGTGCCACCCGGAGGGGTCATAATTCACCCCTCCACTTT | CATRRGHNSPLHF | - | TRBV6-5 | - | TRBJ1-6
TGTGCCAGCAGCCTCAGACTAGCGGGGGAAGATACGCAGTATTTT | CASSLRLAGEDTQYF | TRBD2 | TRBV4-2 | - | TRBJ2-3
TGTGCCAGCACTCTTACAGAGAACTATGGCTACACCTTC | CASTLTENYGYTF | - | TRBV6-1 | few | TRBJ1-2
TGTGCCAGCAGTCGGACAGTCAATAGCAATCAGCCCCAGCATTTT | CASSRTVNSNQPQHF | - | TRBV2 | - | TRBJ1-5
TGTGCCAGCGAACCGGTCGCGGGGAACACCGGGGAGCTGTTTTTT | CASEPVAGNTGELFF | - | TRBV16 | - | TRBJ2-2
TGTGCCAGCAGTTTGCGGCGGGATGGTTACAATGAGCAGTTCTTC | CASSLRRDGYNEQFF | - | TRBV27 | - | TRBJ2-1
TGCAGCGTTGAAGCGTGGGGTATCGGCGGGGATAGCACAGATACGCAGTATTTT | CSVEAWGIGGDSTDTQYF | - | TRBV29-1 | - | TRBJ2-3
TGTGCCAGCAGTGAAGGGACAGGGGCCTTCTATGGCTACACCTTC | CASSEGTGAFYGYTF | TRBD1 | TRBV6-1 | - | TRBJ1-2
TGTGCCAGTAGTCCCCTGACTAGCGGGAGGCCCAATGAGCAGTTCTTC | CASSPLTSGRPNEQFF | TRBD2 | TRBV19 | - | TRBJ2-1
TGTGCCAGTAGTTCCCTAGCGGGGTTCACCGGGGAGCTGTTTTTT | CASSSLAGFTGELFF | TRBD2 | TRBV19 | - | TRBJ2-2
TGCGCCAGCAGCCCTAGACAGGGGATTAGTGGCTATGGCTACACCTTC | CASSPRQGISGYGYTF | TRBD1 | TRBV4-3 | - | TRBJ1-2
TGCGCCAGCAGCGCAGGGAAACAGGGGATCTACAATGAGCAGTTCTTC | CASSAGKQGIYNEQFF | TRBD1 | TRBV5-1 | once | TRBJ2-1
TGTGCCAGTAGTATTCGGCCGGACACAGCTGAAGCTTTCTTT | CASSIRPDTAEAFF | - | TRBV19 | - | TRBJ1-1
TGTGCCAGCAGCCCTACAGGGATCAACTCTGGAAACACCATATATTTT | CASSPTGINSGNTIYF | - | TRBV7-2 | - | TRBJ1-3
TGTGCCAGCAGTGCCGGGACAGGGACCACCGGGGAGCTGTTTTTT | CASSAGTGTTGELFF | TRBD1 | TRBV6-4 | - | TRBJ2-2
TGTGCCAGCAGTCCCCGACAGGGGGGGAATGGCTACACCTTC | CASSPRQGGNGYTF | TRBD1 | TRBV27 | - | TRBJ1-2
TGTGCCAGCAGTCAGGGTAGCTCCTATAATTCACCCCTCCACTTT | CASSQGSSYNSPLHF | - | TRBV27 | - | TRBJ1-6
TGCGCCAGCAGCTTATCTAGCGGCCAGCAGTTCTTC | CASSLSSGQQFF | TRBD2 | TRBV5-1 | - | TRBJ2-1
TGCGCCAGCAGCTTGAGGGGTGACACTGAAGCTTTCTTT | CASSLRGDTEAFF | - | TRBV5-1 | - | TRBJ1-1
TGTGCCAGCTCACCACCGAGGGGGACTGAAGCTTTCTTT | CASSPPRGTEAFF | - | TRBV18 | - | TRBJ1-1
TGCGCCAGCAGCTGGGGACAGGGGTCGTCAATAGCCTACGAGCAGTACTTC | CASSWGQGSSIAYEQYF | TRBD1 | TRBV5-1 | - | TRBJ2-7
TGTGCCACCAGCGGCTGGGCAGAAGTCACCGGGGAGCTGTTTTTT | CATSGWAEVTGELFF | - | TRBV15 | - | TRBJ2-2
TGTGCCAGCAGCGCCGCTCGGCGGGGAAACACCATATATTTT | CASSAARRGNTIYF | - | TRBV11-2 | few | TRBJ1-3
TGTGCCAGCCAGGGAGCGGGAAGCCGTACGGATGAGCAGTTCTTC | CASQGAGSRTDEQFF | TRBD2 | TRBV27 | - | TRBJ2-1
TGTGCCAGCAAGGGGGCGGGGAAGTCTACGGAGCAGTACTTC | CASKGAGKSTEQYF | - | TRBV6-7 | - | TRBJ2-7
TGCGCCACGGGAACGGGAGTGGGAGAGCAGTACTTC | CATGTGVGEQYF | - | TRBV10-1 | - | TRBJ2-7
TGCGCCAGCAGCCCAGGGACTGCTAACACCGGGGAGCTGTTTTTT | CASSPGTANTGELFF | - | TRBV5-1 | - | TRBJ2-2
TGTGCCAGCAGCAAAGCGCTTGGGCAGCACTGGAGGACGAACACTGAAGCTTTCTTT | CASSKALGQHWRTNTEAFF | - | TRBV21-1 | - | TRBJ1-1